This entry lists 10 T cell receptor beta chains sequenced from one sample in a study of siplizumab effects on memory and regulatory T cells. Measured with immunoSEQ multiplex PCR; TCRdb has only the in-frame clones, and not every one. Of tens of thousands of clones in the sample, 95% to 97% were seen once. The material sequenced was naive CD4+ T cells sorted from blood. The receptors here all came from a human donor in good health.

V usage is TRBV5-6 and J usage is TRBJ2-5; 7 positions match TRBD1. The germline gives CDR1 SGHDT, CDR2 YYEEEE. This CDR3 is built from 14 residues. Trimming cost V 5 bases and J 2 bases; bases outside gene matches: 6. DNA of the CDR3: TGTGCCAGCAGTGGGACAGCACTTCAAGAGACCCAGTACTTC. Translation: CASSGTALQETQYF.

This clone appeared a single time. CDR3 sequence reads: CASSPRGTEAFF. CDR3 DNA: TGTGCCAGCAGCCCTAGGGGCACTGAAGCTTTCTTT. The J gene is TRBJ1-1, the V gene TRBV11-2, with D possibly being TRBD1 (5 bases). The germline CDR1 and CDR2 sequences are SGHAT and FQNNGV. Trimming left V 5 bases short and J 4 bases short, with 8 bases between. There are 12 residues in the CDR3.

The V gene is TRBV5-1, the J gene TRBJ2-2, with 7 bases matching TRBD1. Looked up from germline, CDR1 is SGHRS and CDR2 is YFSETQ. The CDR3 spans 13 residues. Unmatched junction bases numbered 3, after V lost 4 bases and J lost 6 bases. The CDR3 nucleotides read TGCGCCAGCAGCCAACAGGGGTCCGGGGAGCTGTTTTTT. Translated: CASSQQGSGELFF.

V gene TRBV28 combines with J gene TRBJ1-2, with a tentative D call TRBD1 (6 bases). V shed 6 bases and J shed 4 bases, with 12 bases lying between them. This CDR3 region has 13 residues. Germline V gene lookup returns CDR1 MDHEN and CDR2 SYDVKM. CDR3 residues: CASSYGQTYGYTF. CDR3 DNA sequence: TGTGCCAGCAGCTACGGACAGACCTATGGCTACACCTTC.

This clone occurred once. The chain carries TRBV7-2 and TRBJ1-4, with D possibly matching TRBD1 (6 bases). Trimming took off 5 bases at V and 3 bases at J, with 16 bases between the two ends. The CDR3 is made up of 16 amino acids. Germline V lookup: CDR1 SGHTA, CDR2 FQGNSA. CDR3 region: CASSVVTGLANEKLFF. CDR3 DNA sequence: TGTGCCAGCAGCGTAGTAACAGGGCTGGCTAATGAAAAACTGTTTTTT.

The CDR3, as DNA: TGCGCCAGCAGCCAAGTTGGACAGGTCAAACAGCCCCAGCATTTT. Residues: CASSQVGQVKQPQHF. This chain joins TRBV4-1 and TRBJ1-5, with 7 bases identical to TRBD1. Germline lookup yields CDR1 MGHRA and CDR2 YSYEKL. After removal of 1 base from V and 7 bases from J, the junction contained 7 bases not matched to a gene. The CDR3 runs to 15 residues.

This sequence joins TRBV7-9 and TRBJ1-2, with D uncertain. Trimming took off 5 bases at V and 2 bases at J, with 24 bases between the two ends. CDR1 is SEHNR and CDR2 is FQNEAQ in the germline V gene (reference sequence). This CDR3 spans 18 amino acids. Here the CDR3 reads CASSAALGRKDSNYGYTF. CDR3 nucleotide sequence: TGTGCCAGCAGCGCAGCCCTGGGCAGAAAAGATTCAAACTATGGCTACACCTTC.

V gene TRBV5-4 combines with J gene TRBJ1-1, with D perhaps TRBD1 (6 bases). The germline gives CDR1 SGHNT, CDR2 YYREEE (reference sequence). The CDR3 sequence is 13 residues long. V dropped 5 bases and J dropped 4 bases, with 12 bases sitting between them. CDR3 residues: CASSKDRLTEAFF. In DNA form, the CDR3 reads TGTGCCAGCAGTAAAGACAGGCTCACTGAAGCTTTCTTT.

About this clone itself: The junction and the germline gene differ at one end; a read error may be behind it. The gene calls are TRBV5-4 and TRBJ2-7; D is tentatively TRBD1 or TRBD2 (6 bases each). CDR1 is SGHNT and CDR2 is YYREEE in the germline V gene (reference sequence). CDR3 size: 14 residues. Written as DNA, the CDR3 is TGTGCCAGCAGCTCCTCTATAGGGGGGTACGAGCAGTGCTTC. Residues: CASSSSIGGYEQCF.

A single count supports this clone. The J gene is TRBJ1-5, the V gene TRBV19, with D uncertain. V lost 6 bases and J 4 bases, leaving 13 bases between the germline ends. The germline V gene has CDR1 LNHDA and CDR2 SQIVND (reference sequence). This CDR3 is 14 amino acids long. CDR3 sequence: CASSEDGVNQPQHF. DNA for the CDR3: TGTGCCAGTAGCGAGGACGGGGTAAATCAGCCCCAGCATTTT.